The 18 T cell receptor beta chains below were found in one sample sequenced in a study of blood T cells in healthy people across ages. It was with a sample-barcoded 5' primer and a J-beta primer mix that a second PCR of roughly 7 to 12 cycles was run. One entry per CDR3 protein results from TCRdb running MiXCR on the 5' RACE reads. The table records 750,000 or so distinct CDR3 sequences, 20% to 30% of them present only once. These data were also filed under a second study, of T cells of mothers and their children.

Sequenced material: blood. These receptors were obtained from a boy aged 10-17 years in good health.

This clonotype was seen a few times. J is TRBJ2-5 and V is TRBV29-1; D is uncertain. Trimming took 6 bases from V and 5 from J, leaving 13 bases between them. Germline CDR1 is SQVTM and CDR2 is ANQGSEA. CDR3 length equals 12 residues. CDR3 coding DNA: TGCAGCGTATTTGAGTCCGGGGAGACCCAGTACTTC. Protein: CSVFESGETQYF.

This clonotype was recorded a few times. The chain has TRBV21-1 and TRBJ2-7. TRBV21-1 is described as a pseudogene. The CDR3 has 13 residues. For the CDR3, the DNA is TGTGCCAGTATTTCCCCAAGGGACTACGAGCAGTACTTC. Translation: CASISPRDYEQYF.

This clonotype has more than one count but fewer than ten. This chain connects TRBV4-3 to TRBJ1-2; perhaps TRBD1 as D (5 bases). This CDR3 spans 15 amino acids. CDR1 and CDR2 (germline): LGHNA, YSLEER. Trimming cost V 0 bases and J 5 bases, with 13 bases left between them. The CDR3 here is CASSQDSPGGYGYTF. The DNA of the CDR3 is TGCGCCAGCAGCCAAGATAGTCCGGGGGGATATGGCTACACCTTC.

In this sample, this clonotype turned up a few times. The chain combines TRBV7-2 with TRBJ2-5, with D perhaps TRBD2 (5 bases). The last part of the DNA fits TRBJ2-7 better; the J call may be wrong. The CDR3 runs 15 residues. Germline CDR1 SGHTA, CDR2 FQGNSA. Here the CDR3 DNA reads TGTGCCAGCAGCGGGAGTCCTTACGACTCCTACGAGCAGTACTTC. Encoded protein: CASSGSPYDSYEQYF.

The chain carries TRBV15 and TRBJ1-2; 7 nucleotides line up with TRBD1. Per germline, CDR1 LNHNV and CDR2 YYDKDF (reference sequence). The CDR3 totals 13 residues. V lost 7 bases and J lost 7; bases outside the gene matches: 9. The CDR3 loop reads CATTIEGAGGYTF. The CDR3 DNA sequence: TGTGCCACCACTATCGAGGGGGCGGGTGGCTACACCTTC.

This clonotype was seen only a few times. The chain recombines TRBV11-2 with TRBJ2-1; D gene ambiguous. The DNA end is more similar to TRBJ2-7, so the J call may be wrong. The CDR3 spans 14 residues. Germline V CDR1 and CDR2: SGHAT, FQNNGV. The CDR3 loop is CASSFGTPPWEQYF. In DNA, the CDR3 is TGTGCCAGCAGCTTTGGCACTCCCCCGTGGGAGCAGTACTTC.

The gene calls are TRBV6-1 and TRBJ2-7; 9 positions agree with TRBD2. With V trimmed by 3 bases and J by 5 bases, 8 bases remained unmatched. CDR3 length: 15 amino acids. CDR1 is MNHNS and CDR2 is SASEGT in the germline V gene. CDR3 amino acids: CASSDLSGRTHEQYF. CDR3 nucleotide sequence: TGTGCCAGCAGTGATCTAAGCGGGAGGACCCACGAGCAGTACTTC.

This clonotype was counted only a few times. The CDR3 here is CSARDGWQVVQTQYF. CDR3 DNA: TGCAGTGCTAGAGATGGCTGGCAGGTCGTTCAGACCCAGTACTTC. The genes are TRBV20-1 and TRBJ2-5; D gene ambiguous. V shed 0 bases and J shed 6 bases, with 17 bases lying between them. CDR1 is DFQATT and CDR2 is SNEGSKA in the germline V gene (reference sequence). CDR3 length: 15 residues.

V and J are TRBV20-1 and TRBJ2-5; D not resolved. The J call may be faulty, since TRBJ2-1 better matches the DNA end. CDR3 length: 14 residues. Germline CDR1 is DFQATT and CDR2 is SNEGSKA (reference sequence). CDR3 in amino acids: CSASFGPLTNEQFF. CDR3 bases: TGCAGTGCTTCATTCGGCCCACTGACAAATGAGCAGTTCTTC.

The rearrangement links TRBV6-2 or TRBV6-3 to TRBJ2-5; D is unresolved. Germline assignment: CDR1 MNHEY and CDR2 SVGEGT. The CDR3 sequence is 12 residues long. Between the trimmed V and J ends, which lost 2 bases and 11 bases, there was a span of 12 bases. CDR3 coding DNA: TGTGCCAGCAGTTACACAACGGCCGGACAGTACTTC. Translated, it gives CASSYTTAGQYF.

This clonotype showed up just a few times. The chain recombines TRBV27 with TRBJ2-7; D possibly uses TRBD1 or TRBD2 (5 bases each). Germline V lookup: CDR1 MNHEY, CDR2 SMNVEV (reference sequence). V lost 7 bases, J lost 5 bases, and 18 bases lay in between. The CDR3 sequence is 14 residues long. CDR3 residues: CASTPRQGVHEQYF. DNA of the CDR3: TGTGCCAGCACCCCTAGGCAGGGAGTCCACGAGCAGTACTTC.

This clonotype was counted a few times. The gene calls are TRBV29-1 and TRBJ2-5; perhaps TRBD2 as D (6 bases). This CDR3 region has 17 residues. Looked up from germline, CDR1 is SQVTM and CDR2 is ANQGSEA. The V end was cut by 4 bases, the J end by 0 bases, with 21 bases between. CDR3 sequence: CSVAGGGPDSYQETQYF. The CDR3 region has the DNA TGCAGCGTTGCTGGGGGAGGTCCGGACTCGTACCAAGAGACCCAGTACTTC.

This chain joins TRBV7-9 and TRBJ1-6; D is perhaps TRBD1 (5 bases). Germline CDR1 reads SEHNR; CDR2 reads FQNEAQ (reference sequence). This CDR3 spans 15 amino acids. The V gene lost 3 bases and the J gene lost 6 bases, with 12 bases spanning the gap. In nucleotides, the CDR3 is TGTGCCAGCAGCTTCACGGGGGTCCTTAATTCACCCCTCCACTTT. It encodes CASSFTGVLNSPLHF.

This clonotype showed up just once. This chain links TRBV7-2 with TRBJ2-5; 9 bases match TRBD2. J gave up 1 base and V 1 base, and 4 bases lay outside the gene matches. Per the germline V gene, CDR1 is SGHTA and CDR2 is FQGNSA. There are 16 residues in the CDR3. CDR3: CASSLGPAGGQETQYF. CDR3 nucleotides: TGTGCCAGCAGCTTAGGTCCAGCGGGGGGCCAAGAGACCCAGTACTTC.

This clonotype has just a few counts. The CDR3 DNA follows: TGTGCCAGCGGGGACCAATCTGAAAAACTGTTTTTT. It is translated as CASGDQSEKLFF. The chain combines TRBV6-2 or TRBV6-3 with TRBJ1-4; tentatively, D is TRBD1 (5 bases). Germline values: CDR1 MNHEY, CDR2 SVGEGT. The CDR3 extends over 12 amino acids. Trimming took off 8 bases at V and 7 bases at J, with 11 bases between the two ends.

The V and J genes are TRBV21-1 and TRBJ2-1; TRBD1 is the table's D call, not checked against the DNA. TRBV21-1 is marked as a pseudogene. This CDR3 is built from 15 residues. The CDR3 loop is CASSKGPWRPGEQFF. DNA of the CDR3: TGTGCCAGCAGCAAGGGCCCCTGGAGGCCGGGGGAGCAGTTCTTC.

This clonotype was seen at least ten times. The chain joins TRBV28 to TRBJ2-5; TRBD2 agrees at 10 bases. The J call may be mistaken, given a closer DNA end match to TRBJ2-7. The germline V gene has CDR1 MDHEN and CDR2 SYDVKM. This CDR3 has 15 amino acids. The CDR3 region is CASSLRLAGGPEQYF. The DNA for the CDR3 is TGTGCCAGCAGTTTGAGGTTAGCGGGAGGACCCGAGCAGTACTTC.

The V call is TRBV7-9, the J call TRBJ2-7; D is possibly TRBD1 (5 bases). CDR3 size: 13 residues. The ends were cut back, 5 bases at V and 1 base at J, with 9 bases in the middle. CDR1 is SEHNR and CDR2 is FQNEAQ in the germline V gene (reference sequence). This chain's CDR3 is CASSAQESYEQYF. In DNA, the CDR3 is TGTGCCAGCAGCGCACAGGAATCCTACGAGCAGTACTTC.